A single sample is the source of the 2 T cell receptor beta chains below, sequenced in a study of blood T cell repertoires in COVID-19. The assay was immunoSEQ multiplex PCR, and TCRdb's table has in-frame clones only and misses some. The data contain some 140,000 clones, about 76% of them singletons. Sequences were obtained from peripheral blood. Receptors were obtained from a man older than 75 with acute or convalescent COVID-19.

The chain carries TRBV29-1 and TRBJ1-2, with a possible D match to TRBD1 (5 bases). The germline V gene encodes CDR1 SQVTM and CDR2 ANQGSEA. This CDR3 contains 16 residues. Trimming shortened V by 8 bases and J by 0 bases, and 22 bases separated the two germline ends. In DNA form, the CDR3 reads TGCAGCATCCCTAGGGGTAGGGGAAAAACTAACTATGGCTACACCTTC. Translating gives CSIPRGRGKTNYGYTF.

The V and J genes are TRBV7-2 and TRBJ1-2, with TRBD1 matching 7 bases. CDR3 length equals 13 residues. Germline V gives CDR1 SGHTA, CDR2 FQGNSA. The J segment lost 5 bases and the V segment lost 3 bases, leaving 3 bases of the junction unmatched. The CDR3 DNA is TGTGCCAGCAGCTTTTCAGGGGGATATGGCTACACCTTC. It codes for CASSFSGGYGYTF.